A single sample gave rise to the 2 T cell receptor beta chains below, sequenced in a study of shared clonotypes between healthy human individuals. Method: immunoSEQ multiplex PCR; TCRdb's copy keeps in-frame clones and lacks some. Of over a million clones in the sample, 98% are singletons; the top ten hold 0.3% to 0.45%. The sequenced sample was naive CD4+ T cells sorted from blood. Indicated subset: CD45RA+ positively selected. These receptors originate from a young man in good health.

The chain joins TRBV11-3 to TRBJ2-2, with a tentative D call TRBD1 (6 bases). V lost 2 bases, J lost 1 base, and 8 bases lay in between. Germline lookup yields CDR1 SGHNT and CDR2 YENEEA. The CDR3 totals 15 residues. The CDR3 spells CASSLNRVNTGELFF. The CDR3 DNA reads as TGTGCCAGCAGCTTAAACAGGGTGAACACCGGGGAGCTGTTTTTT.

J is TRBJ2-1 and V is TRBV14; D may be TRBD1 or TRBD2 (6 bases each). V lost 4 bases, J lost 8 bases, and 18 bases lay in between. Germline CDR1 and CDR2: SGHDN and FVKESK. The CDR3 runs to 15 residues. The CDR3 DNA reads TGTGCCAGCAGCCGCAGGGGTGGGGGGTCCCATGAGCAGTTCTTC. Amino acids: CASSRRGGGSHEQFF.